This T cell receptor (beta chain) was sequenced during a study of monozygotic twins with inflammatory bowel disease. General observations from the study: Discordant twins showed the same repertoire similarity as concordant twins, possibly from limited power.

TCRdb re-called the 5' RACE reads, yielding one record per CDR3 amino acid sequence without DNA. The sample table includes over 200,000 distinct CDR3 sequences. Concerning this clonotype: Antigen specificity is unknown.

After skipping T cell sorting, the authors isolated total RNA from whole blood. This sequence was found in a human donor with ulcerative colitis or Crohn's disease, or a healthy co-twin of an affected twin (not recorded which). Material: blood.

This CDR3 is CAISNSSLQETQYF. The V call is TRBV10-3, the J call TRBJ2-5. Germline CDR1 and CDR2: ENHRY and SYGVKD. The CDR3 covers 14 residues.